The subject of this entry is one T cell receptor (beta chain). The sample comes from a study of blood T cell repertoires in COVID-19. Sequencing was performed with immunoSEQ multiplex PCR; in TCRdb, only in-frame clones are kept and a portion is missing. The sample records 90,000 or so clones, 88% being singletons. The specimen was peripheral blood. This sequence originates from a man older than 75 with acute or convalescent COVID-19.

The CDR3, as DNA: TGTGCCAGCAGTGTAGGGGATGGACTGAAGTTGACTTTC. Amino acid sequence: CASSVGDGLKLTF. The V call is TRBV12-3 or TRBV12-4, the J call TRBJ2-6; D might be TRBD1 or TRBD2, each matching 5 bases. Trimming left V 5 bases short and J 17 bases short, with 19 bases between. The CDR3 runs to 13 residues.